This is a list of T cell receptor beta chains from one sample in a study of cytomegalovirus exposure and HLA in healthy donors. Produced via immunoSEQ multiplex PCR; TCRdb's table is partial and in-frame only. The sample contains about 140,000 clones, roughly 72% of which appear only once. What was sequenced was PBMCs. All receptors come from a man aged 40-49 years in good health and CMV-seronegative. The CDR3 runs from the conserved cysteine through the conserved F or W. D genes are given only for firm matches. Where a row states a size, it is once, few, many or the class of an expanded clone; other rows omit it.

clone size	D gene	V gene	J gene	CDR3 protein	CDR3 DNA
-	TRBD2	TRBV11-2	TRBJ2-7	CASSIRTSGRPYEQYF	TGTGCCAGCAGCATAAGGACTAGCGGGAGGCCCTACGAGCAGTACTTC
-	-	TRBV19	TRBJ2-2	CATGDPNTGELFF	TGTGCCACGGGGGACCCGAACACCGGGGAGCTGTTTTTT
-	TRBD1	TRBV6-1	TRBJ1-2	CASSEAWTGDGGYTF	TGTGCCAGCAGTGAAGCGTGGACAGGGGATGGGGGCTACACCTTC
-	-	TRBV6-6	TRBJ2-1	CASNNNGGPSYNEQFF	TGTGCCAGCAATAACAACGGGGGGCCCTCCTACAATGAGCAGTTCTTC
-	-	TRBV2	TRBJ2-1	CASIFGVIVSNEQFF	TGTGCCAGCATTTTCGGGGTAATCGTCTCCAATGAGCAGTTCTTC
-	TRBD2	TRBV27	TRBJ2-2	CASSYLGGSTSGRDTGELFF	TGTGCCAGCAGTTATTTGGGTGGGTCGACTAGCGGGAGGGACACCGGGGAGCTGTTTTTT
-	-	TRBV19	TRBJ1-1	CASSISRNTEAFF	TGTGCCAGTAGTATTTCGAGGAACACTGAAGCTTTCTTT
few	TRBD2	TRBV28	TRBJ2-2	CASSLWQLAGGPGELFF	TGTGCCAGCAGTTTATGGCAACTAGCGGGAGGACCCGGGGAGCTGTTTTTT
-	-	TRBV7-2	TRBJ1-1	CASSLDTGRETEAFF	TGTGCCAGCAGCTTAGATACGGGCCGGGAAACTGAAGCTTTCTTT
few	TRBD1	TRBV4-1	TRBJ1-2	CASSFDRGYGYTF	TGCGCCAGCAGCTTCGACAGGGGCTATGGCTACACCTTC
-	-	TRBV4-1	TRBJ1-1	CASSQPRGLAFF	TGCGCCAGCAGCCAGCCCAGGGGTTTAGCTTTCTTT
-	-	TRBV10-1	TRBJ1-5	CASRDAGGNQPQHF	TGCGCCAGCAGAGATGCGGGGGGCAATCAGCCCCAGCATTTT
-	-	TRBV14	TRBJ2-1	CASSQEQEQFF	TGTGCCAGCAGCCAAGAACAAGAGCAGTTCTTC
-	TRBD2	TRBV28	TRBJ2-1	CASSLGGRPYNEQFF	TGTGCCAGCAGTTTAGGCGGGAGGCCCTACAATGAGCAGTTCTTC
-	TRBD2	TRBV6-5	TRBJ2-5	CASSYRRTSGRAQYF	TGTGCCAGCAGTTACCGGAGGACTAGCGGGAGGGCTCAGTACTTC
-	TRBD1	TRBV5-1	TRBJ1-3	CASSAGTGGNTIYF	TGCGCCAGCAGCGCTGGGACAGGGGGAAACACCATATATTTT
-	TRBD1	TRBV5-1	TRBJ2-7	CASSATGHYEQYF	TGCGCCAGCAGCGCGACAGGGCACTACGAGCAGTACTTC
-	-	TRBV6-5	TRBJ1-2	CASSLYRAHYGYTF	TGTGCCAGCAGTTTATACAGGGCGCACTATGGCTACACCTTC
once	TRBD1	TRBV18	TRBJ1-5	CASSLGQAGQPQHF	TGTGCCAGCTCGCTTGGACAGGCCGGGCAGCCCCAGCATTTT
-	TRBD2	TRBV5-1	TRBJ2-7	CASSLTGLAGVYEQYF	TGCGCCAGCAGCCTCACGGGACTAGCGGGAGTTTACGAGCAGTACTTC
-	-	TRBV2	TRBJ2-1	CASIPGTAIREQFF	TGTGCCAGCATCCCCGGGACTGCTATTAGGGAGCAGTTCTTC